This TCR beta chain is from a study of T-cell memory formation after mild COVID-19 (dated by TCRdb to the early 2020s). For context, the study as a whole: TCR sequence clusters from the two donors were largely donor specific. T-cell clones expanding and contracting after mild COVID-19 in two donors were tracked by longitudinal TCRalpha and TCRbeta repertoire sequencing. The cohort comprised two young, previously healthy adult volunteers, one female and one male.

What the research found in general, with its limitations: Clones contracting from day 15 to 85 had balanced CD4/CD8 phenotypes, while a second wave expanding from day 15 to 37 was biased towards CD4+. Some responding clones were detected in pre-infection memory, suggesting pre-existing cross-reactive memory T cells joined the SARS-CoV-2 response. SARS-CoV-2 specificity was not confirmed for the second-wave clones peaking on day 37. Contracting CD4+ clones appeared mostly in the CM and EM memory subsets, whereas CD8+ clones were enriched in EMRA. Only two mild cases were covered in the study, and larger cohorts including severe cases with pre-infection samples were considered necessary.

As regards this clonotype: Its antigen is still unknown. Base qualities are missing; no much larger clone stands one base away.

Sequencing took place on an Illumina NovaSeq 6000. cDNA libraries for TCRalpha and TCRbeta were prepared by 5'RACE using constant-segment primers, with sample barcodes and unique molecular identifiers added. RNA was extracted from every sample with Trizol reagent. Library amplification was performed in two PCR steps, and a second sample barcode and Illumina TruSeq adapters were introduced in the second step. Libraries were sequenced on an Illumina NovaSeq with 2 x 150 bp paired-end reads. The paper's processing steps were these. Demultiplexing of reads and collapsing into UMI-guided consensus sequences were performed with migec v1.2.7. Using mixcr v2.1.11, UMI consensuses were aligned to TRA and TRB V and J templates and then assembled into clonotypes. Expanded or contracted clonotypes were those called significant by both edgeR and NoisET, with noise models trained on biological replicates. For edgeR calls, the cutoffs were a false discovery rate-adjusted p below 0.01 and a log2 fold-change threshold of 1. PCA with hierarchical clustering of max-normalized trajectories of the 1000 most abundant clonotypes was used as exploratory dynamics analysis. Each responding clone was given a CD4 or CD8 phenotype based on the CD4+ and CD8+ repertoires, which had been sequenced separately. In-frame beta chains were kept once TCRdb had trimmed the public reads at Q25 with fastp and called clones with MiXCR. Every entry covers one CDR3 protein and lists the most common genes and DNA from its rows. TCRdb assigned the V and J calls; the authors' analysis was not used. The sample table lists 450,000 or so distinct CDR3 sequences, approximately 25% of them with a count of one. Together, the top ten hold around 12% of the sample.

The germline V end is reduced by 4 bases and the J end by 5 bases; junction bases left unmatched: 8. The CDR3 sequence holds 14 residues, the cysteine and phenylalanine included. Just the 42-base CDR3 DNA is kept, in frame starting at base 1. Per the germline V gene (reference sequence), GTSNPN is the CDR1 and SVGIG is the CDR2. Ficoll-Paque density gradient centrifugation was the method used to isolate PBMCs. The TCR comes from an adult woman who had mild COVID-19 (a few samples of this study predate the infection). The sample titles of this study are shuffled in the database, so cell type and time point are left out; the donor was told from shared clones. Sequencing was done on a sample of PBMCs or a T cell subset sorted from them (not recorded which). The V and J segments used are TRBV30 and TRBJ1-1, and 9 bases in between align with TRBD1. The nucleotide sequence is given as TGTGCCTGGACATCATGGACAGGGGCAACTGAAGCTTTCTTT. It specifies CAWTSWTGATEAFF.